The next 10 T cell receptor beta chains were all read from a single sample in a study of regulatory T cells in long-lasting Graves disease. Time point here: newly diagnosed GD, antithyroid drugs for less than 3 months. From RNA extracted from PBMCs, the TCR library was made. With iRepertoire HTBI primers and Arm-PCR of CDR3 regions, TCR beta libraries were built. TCRdb reprocessed the multiplex PCR reads via MiXCR and lists one record per CDR3 protein. The repertoire consists of roughly 420,000 distinct CDR3 sequences, with roughly 15% occurring once and the leading ten covering about 23%. These data were also filed under a second study, of T cells in Graves' hyperthyroidism and ophthalmopathy.

Sequenced here: peripheral blood mononuclear cells (PBMCs), sampled at new diagnosis, from a patient treated with antithyroid drugs. Receptors were obtained from a woman aged 18 to 35 with Graves disease.

In this sample, this clonotype turned up a few times. The chain couples TRBV25-1 to TRBJ1-1; D call uncertain. Trimming pared 9 bases from V and 2 bases from J, leaving 10 bases between. The germline gives CDR1 MGHDK, CDR2 SYGVNS. CDR3 length: 12 amino acids. In DNA, the CDR3 is TGTGCCAGTGGACCCCCTAACACTGAAGCTTTCTTT. It codes for CASGPPNTEAFF.

There are many counts of this clonotype. The V gene is TRBV10-1, the J gene TRBJ2-1, with 9 bases that match TRBD1. Germline lookup yields CDR1 WNHNN and CDR2 SYGVQD (reference sequence). CDR3 length: 15 residues. V lost 6 bases and J lost 3; bases outside the gene matches: 6. The CDR3 coding sequence is TGCGCCAGCAGCGAGGGACAGGGAGACTACAATGAGCAGTTCTTC. Encoded protein: CASSEGQGDYNEQFF.

A few counts support this clonotype. One end of the junction fails to match germline, which may point to a read error. The rearrangement uses TRBV4-3 and TRBJ1-3; 7 nucleotides match TRBD1. Germline V gives CDR1 LGHNA, CDR2 YSLEER. This CDR3 has 15 residues. As DNA, the CDR3 is TGCGCCAGCAGCCAAGCGGCCGGGACAGCCGGAAACACCAACTTT. Its protein product is CASSQAAGTAGNTNF.

This clonotype appeared many times. The genes are TRBV28 and TRBJ2-3, with D possibly TRBD2 on 6 matching bases. Germline V gene lookup returns CDR1 MDHEN and CDR2 SYDVKM. Trimming took 6 bases from V and 6 from J, leaving 10 bases between them. This CDR3 is 12 amino acids long. The CDR3 spells CASRWGLDTQYF. For the CDR3, the DNA is TGTGCCAGCAGATGGGGACTGGATACGCAGTATTTT.

This clonotype has only a few counts. The chain employs TRBV7-2 and TRBJ2-2; D might be TRBD2 (5 bases). The ends were cut back, 3 bases at V and 0 bases at J, with 14 bases in the middle. The CDR3 loop spans 17 amino acids. Germline V lookup: CDR1 SGHTA, CDR2 FQGNSA. The CDR3: CASSFRAGTSNTGELFF. The CDR3 DNA reads TGTGCCAGCAGCTTTCGGGCGGGTACCTCGAACACCGGGGAGCTGTTTTTT.

This clonotype was seen many times. The gene calls are TRBV12-3 or TRBV12-4 and TRBJ1-2; 7 nucleotides agree with TRBD1. J gave up 6 bases and V 4 bases, and 5 bases lay outside the gene matches. The CDR3 has 13 residues. The chain's CDR3 is CASSSGQANGYTF. Here the CDR3 DNA reads TGTGCCAGCAGTTCAGGACAGGCCAATGGCTACACCTTC.

The genes are TRBV10-3 and TRBJ2-7; D possibly matches TRBD1 or TRBD2 (5 bases each). Per the germline V gene, CDR1 is ENHRY and CDR2 is SYGVKD. This CDR3 spans 15 amino acids. V was cut by 4 bases and J by 2 bases, with 15 bases left in between. In DNA, the CDR3 is TGTGCCATCAGTGGAGGGGCAGGTCAAGCCTACGAGCAGTACTTC. Translated: CAISGGAGQAYEQYF.

V usage is TRBV28 and J usage is TRBJ1-4; 7 bases fit TRBD1. The CDR3 has 14 amino acids. Trimming took 6 bases from V and 8 from J; bases not matched to a gene: 9. Germline CDR1 and CDR2: MDHEN and SYDVKM. The CDR3 spells CASRVTGDGEKLFF. CDR3 sequence (DNA): TGTGCCAGCAGAGTCACAGGGGACGGGGAAAAACTGTTTTTT.

This clonotype occurred many times. This chain uses TRBV2 with TRBJ2-1; a possible D gene is TRBD2 (5 bases). CDR3 size: 15 residues. The ends were cut back, 2 bases at V and 8 bases at J, with 16 bases in the middle. CDR1 and CDR2 (germline): SNHLY, FYNNEI. CDR3 in amino acids: CASSEPLTGRDEQFF. Here the CDR3 DNA reads TGTGCCAGCAGTGAACCCTTAACCGGGCGGGATGAGCAGTTCTTC.

A few counts support this clonotype. The rearrangement joins TRBV7-2 to TRBJ2-1; the match to TRBD2 covers 7 bases. Per germline, CDR1 SGHTA and CDR2 FQGNSA. J gave up 6 bases and V 11 bases, and 13 bases lay outside the gene matches. CDR3 length equals 14 residues. Written as DNA, the CDR3 is TGTGCCGATAAGGCGGGCGGGAGTATCAATGAGCAGTTCTTC. Encoded protein: CADKAGGSINEQFF. Together with reference TRBV7-2 and TRBJ2-1, the CDR3 gives the full variable domain: GAGVSQSPSNKVTEKGKDVELRCDPISGHTALYWYRQSLGQGLEFLIYFQGNSAPDKSGLPSDRFSAERTGGSVSTLTIQRTQQEDSAVYLCADKAGGSINEQFFGPGTRLTVL.